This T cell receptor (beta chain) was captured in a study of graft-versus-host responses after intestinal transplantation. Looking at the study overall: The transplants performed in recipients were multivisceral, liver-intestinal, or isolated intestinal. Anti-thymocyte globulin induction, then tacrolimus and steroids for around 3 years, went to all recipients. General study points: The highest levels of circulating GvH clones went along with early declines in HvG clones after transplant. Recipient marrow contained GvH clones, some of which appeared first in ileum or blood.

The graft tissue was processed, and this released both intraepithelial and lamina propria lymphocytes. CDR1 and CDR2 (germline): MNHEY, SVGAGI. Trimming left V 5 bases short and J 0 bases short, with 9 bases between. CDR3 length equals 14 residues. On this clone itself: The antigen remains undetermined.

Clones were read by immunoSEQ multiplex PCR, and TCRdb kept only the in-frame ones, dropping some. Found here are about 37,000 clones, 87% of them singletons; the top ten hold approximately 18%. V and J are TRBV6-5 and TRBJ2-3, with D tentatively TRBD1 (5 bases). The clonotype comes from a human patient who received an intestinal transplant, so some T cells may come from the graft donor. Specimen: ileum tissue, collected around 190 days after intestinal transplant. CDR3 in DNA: TGTGCCAGCAGTAAAGGACACAGCACAGATACGCAGTATTTT. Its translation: CASSKGHSTDTQYF.